These 21 T cell receptor beta chains came from one sample sequenced in a study of CD8 T cells in Susac syndrome. The RNA, about 0.45 to 1 ug, was put through reverse transcription using random hexamers. TCRdb re-analysed the immunoSEQ multiplex PCR reads in MiXCR, keeping a single row per CDR3 protein. This table holds 150,000 to 200,000 distinct CDR3 sequences, 92% found once. The sequencing sample was made of CD4+ T cells from PBMCs. These TCRs come from a human donor in good health.

The chain employs TRBV19 and TRBJ2-7, with D possibly TRBD2 on 6 matching bases. V was pared by 5 bases and J by 2 bases, with 16 bases between. The CDR3 length is 15 residues. Germline loops: CDR1 LNHDA, CDR2 SQIVND (reference sequence). CDR3 in DNA: TGTGCCAGTAGTCCACAAGCGGGCGCACCCTACGAGCAGTACTTC. Protein: CASSPQAGAPYEQYF.

The chain uses TRBV7-2 and TRBJ1-6; D may be TRBD1 (5 bases). CDR1 and CDR2 (germline): SGHTA, FQGNSA. V was cut by 1 base and J by 14 bases, with 12 bases left in between. The length of the CDR3 is 13 residues. The CDR3 DNA reads TGTGCCAGCAGCTTAGGGACATGGCCTTCCCTCCACTTT. Protein product: CASSLGTWPSLHF. The full variable domain, rest sourced from reference TRBV7-2 and TRBJ1-6, is GAGVSQSPSNKVTEKGKDVELRCDPISGHTALYWYRQSLGQGLEFLIYFQGNSAPDKSGLPSDRFSAERTGGSVSTLTIQRTQQEDSAVYLCASSLGTWPSLHFGNGTRLTVT.

The chain recombines TRBV7-8 with TRBJ1-1; 7 bases line up with TRBD1. The CDR3 extends over 17 amino acids. The germline CDR1 and CDR2 sequences are SGHVS and FQNEAQ. Losses at the gene ends were 0 bases for V and 2 bases for J; bases not matched to a gene: 9. The CDR3 DNA is TGTGCCAGCAGCTTAGCGTGGGACAGCGCCCAAAACACTGAAGCTTTCTTT. Amino acid sequence: CASSLAWDSAQNTEAFF.

J is TRBJ1-2 and V is TRBV30; unclear D gene. There are 12 residues in the CDR3. Germline V CDR1 and CDR2: GTSNPN, SVGIG (reference sequence). Trimming stripped 5 bases from V and 1 base from J, with 8 bases between. CDR3 nucleotide sequence: TGTGCCTGGGACCGAGATAACTATGGCTACACCTTC. It specifies CAWDRDNYGYTF. The full variable domain, completed using reference TRBV30 and TRBJ1-2, is SQTIHQWPATLVQPVGSPLSLECTVEGTSNPNLYWYRQAAGRGLQLLFYSVGIGQISSEVPQNLSASRPQDRQFILSSKKLLLSDSGFYLCAWDRDNYGYTFGSGTRLTVV.

The CDR3 spells CASSLWGGPYEQYF. The CDR3 nucleotides are TGTGCCAGCAGCTTATGGGGGGGACCCTACGAGCAGTACTTC. The chain combines TRBV7-9 with TRBJ2-7, with 7 bases that match TRBD2. The CDR3 consists of 14 residues. Trimming removed 2 bases from V and 2 bases from J; junction bases left unmatched: 3. Per the germline V gene, CDR1 is SEHNR and CDR2 is FQNEAQ (reference sequence).

The gene calls are TRBV5-6 and TRBJ2-5; 8 bases are shared with TRBD2. The trim removed 2 bases at V and 7 bases at J, leaving 7 bases unmatched. Germline CDR1 and CDR2: SGHDT and YYEEEE. CDR3 length equals 14 residues. The CDR3 sequence is CASSFPGGGRTQYF. The CDR3 bases are TGTGCCAGCAGCTTCCCAGGCGGGGGGCGGACCCAGTACTTC.

This chain joins TRBV12-3 or TRBV12-4 and TRBJ2-3; 11 bases line up with TRBD1. Trimming cost V 5 bases and J 2 bases; bases outside gene matches: 6. The CDR3 runs 16 residues. The CDR3 DNA reads TGTGCCAGCAGTCCCCGGGACAGGGGGTACACAGATACGCAGTATTTT. Translating gives CASSPRDRGYTDTQYF.

The genes are TRBV28 and TRBJ2-7; tentative D call: TRBD2 (5 bases). The germline V and J ends were trimmed by 3 bases and 6 bases, with 9 bases remaining between them. Per germline, CDR1 MDHEN and CDR2 SYDVKM. The CDR3 has 12 residues. The CDR3 protein is CASSLEVGEQYF. DNA of the CDR3: TGTGCCAGCAGTTTGGAGGTGGGCGAGCAGTACTTC.

The rearrangement links TRBV5-1 to TRBJ2-7, with TRBD1 matching 7 bases. CDR1 is SGHRS, CDR2 YFSETQ, per germline. Germline trimming cut 0 bases from V and 3 bases from J; bases unmatched to any gene: 3. The CDR3 has 14 residues. The CDR3 loop is CASSLAGQDYEQYF. As DNA, the CDR3 is TGCGCCAGCAGCTTGGCCGGACAGGACTACGAGCAGTACTTC. Based on the CDR3 plus reference TRBV5-1 and TRBJ2-7, the full variable domain is KAGVTQTPRYLIKTRGQQVTLSCSPISGHRSVSWYQQTPGQGLQFLFEYFSETQRNKGNFPGRFSGRQFSNSRSEMNVSTLELGDSALYLCASSLAGQDYEQYFGPGTRLTVT.

The CDR3 reads CASSPPHWGLGNEQFF. For the CDR3, the DNA is TGTGCCAGCAGCCCCCCCCACTGGGGTTTGGGCAATGAGCAGTTCTTC. V gene TRBV5-8 combines with J gene TRBJ2-1; D is ambiguous. V gave up 4 bases and J gave up 6 bases, with 20 bases separating them. CDR3 length: 16 amino acids. The germline V gene has CDR1 SGHTS and CDR2 YDEGEE.

This clonotype has just one count. The rearrangement links TRBV29-1 to TRBJ1-1; D remains ambiguous. This CDR3 has 12 amino acids. Trimming shortened V by 6 bases and J by 0 bases, and 8 bases separated the two germline ends. Germline V gene sequence: CDR1 SQVTM, CDR2 ANQGSEA. This CDR3 is CSVIGLNTEAFF. The CDR3 DNA reads TGCAGCGTCATCGGCCTGAACACTGAAGCTTTCTTT.

The genes are TRBV7-9 and TRBJ2-1; D possibly corresponds to TRBD2 (6 bases). The V end was cut by 3 bases, the J end by 4 bases, with 13 bases between. This CDR3 has 15 amino acids. Germline values: CDR1 SEHNR, CDR2 FQNEAQ (reference sequence). The CDR3 DNA reads TGTGCCAGCAGCTTCGGGGGACCGAATTACAATGAGCAGTTCTTC. Translation: CASSFGGPNYNEQFF.

The CDR3 nucleotides read TGTGCCAGCAGCTCGGGAGGCAGGGGGTCTTACGAGCAGTACTTC. Its translation: CASSSGGRGSYEQYF. V is TRBV5-4 and J is TRBJ2-7, with D perhaps assigned TRBD1 or TRBD2 (7 bases each). The CDR3 covers 15 residues. Between the trimmed V and J ends, which lost 3 bases and 4 bases, there was a span of 17 bases. Germline assignment: CDR1 SGHNT and CDR2 YYREEE (reference sequence).

The CDR3: CASSLTTANTEAFF. The CDR3 coding sequence is TGTGCCAGTAGTCTAACTACAGCGAACACTGAAGCTTTCTTT. The chain has TRBV19 and TRBJ1-1; D not certain. The CDR3 totals 14 residues. V was clipped by 5 bases and J by 1 base, with 11 bases between them. Looked up from germline, CDR1 is LNHDA and CDR2 is SQIVND (reference sequence).

J is TRBJ2-3 and V is TRBV6-6, with D possibly being TRBD2 (6 bases). V dropped 5 bases and J dropped 3 bases, with 15 bases sitting between them. This CDR3 region has 15 residues. Germline CDR1 and CDR2: MNHNY and SVGAGI (reference sequence). The CDR3 region has the DNA TGTGCCAGCAGTACCCGGAGGGGCGTAACAGATACGCAGTATTTT. Amino acid sequence: CASSTRRGVTDTQYF.

The chain links TRBV6-5 to TRBJ2-2, with unresolved D. CDR3 size: 14 residues. The V end lost 2 bases, the J end lost 4 bases, and 8 bases lay between the germline ends. Germline V gives CDR1 MNHEY, CDR2 SVGAGI. The CDR3 protein is CASSYRVATGELFF. CDR3 in DNA: TGTGCCAGCAGTTACAGGGTGGCCACCGGGGAGCTGTTTTTT.

J is TRBJ1-2 and V is TRBV12-5, with D uncertain. The ends were cut back, 4 bases at V and 4 bases at J, with 10 bases in the middle. The CDR3 consists of 13 residues. Germline CDR1 and CDR2: LGHNT and FRNRAP. Here the CDR3 reads CASGWSAGYGYTF. As DNA, the CDR3 is TGTGCTAGTGGTTGGTCGGCAGGCTATGGCTACACCTTC.

The chain combines TRBV30 with TRBJ2-3, with 11 positions matching TRBD2. With V trimmed by 2 bases and J by 5 bases, 3 bases remained unmatched. Germline loops: CDR1 GTSNPN, CDR2 SVGIG (reference sequence). The CDR3 extends over 14 amino acids. The DNA for the CDR3 is TGTGCCTGGAGTACTAGCGGGAGTGTAGATACGCAGTATTTT. Protein: CAWSTSGSVDTQYF. Looking up the rest from reference TRBV30 and TRBJ2-3 gives the full variable domain: SQTIHQWPATLVQPVGSPLSLECTVEGTSNPNLYWYRQAAGRGLQLLFYSVGIGQISSEVPQNLSASRPQDRQFILSSKKLLLSDSGFYLCAWSTSGSVDTQYFGPGTRLTVL.

V is TRBV2 and J is TRBJ2-5; a weak D match, TRBD2 (5 bases). CDR3 length: 13 amino acids. CDR1 and CDR2 from the germline V gene are SNHLY and FYNNEI. V lost 10 bases and J 2 bases, leaving 14 bases between the germline ends. The CDR3 DNA sequence: TGTGCCACCGCGCCCCGGGAACAAGAGACCCAGTACTTC. Translated, it gives CATAPREQETQYF.

The genes are TRBV24-1 and TRBJ2-2; 7 bases fit TRBD1. This CDR3 spans 17 amino acids. V lost 9 bases to trimming and J lost 0 bases; unmatched junction nucleotides: 12. Germline CDR1 is KGHDR and CDR2 is SFDVKD. The CDR3 bases are TGTGCCACCTCCGGGACAGAACCTCTCGCGAACACCGGGGAGCTGTTTTTT. Translated: CATSGTEPLANTGELFF.

As DNA, the CDR3 is TGTGCCAGCAGATCTACAGGGGGCGGCTCCTACGAGCAGTACTTC. Its protein product is CASRSTGGGSYEQYF. The J gene is TRBJ2-7, the V gene TRBV7-9, with TRBD1 matching over 9 bases. V dropped 6 bases and J dropped 0; count of bases not matched to a gene: 6. There are 15 residues in the CDR3. CDR1 and CDR2 from the germline V gene are SEHNR and FQNEAQ (reference sequence). Supplemented by reference TRBV7-9 and TRBJ2-7, the full variable domain reads DTGVSQNPRHKITKRGQNVTFRCDPISEHNRLYWYRQTLGQGPEFLTYFQNEAQLEKSRLLSDRFSAERPKGSFSTLEIQRTEQGDSAMYLCASRSTGGGSYEQYFGPGTRLTVT.